The 10 T cell receptor beta chains given below trace back to one sample, sequenced in a study of cytomegalovirus exposure and HLA in healthy donors. Clones were read by immunoSEQ multiplex PCR, and TCRdb kept only the in-frame ones, dropping some. The sample has about 130,000 clones; 89% are singletons. Sequenced material: PBMCs. The receptors were gathered from a woman aged 18-29 years in good health and CMV-seropositive.

Here the CDR3 reads CASSKRGTGVYGYTF. CDR3 DNA sequence: TGTGCCAGCAGTAAACGGGGGACAGGTGTTTATGGCTACACCTTC. J is TRBJ1-2 and V is TRBV28; 8 positions agree with TRBD1. CDR1 and CDR2 from the germline V gene are MDHEN and SYDVKM. Trimming at V came to 5 bases and at J to 5 bases, leaving 10 bases not matched to a gene. The CDR3 runs 15 residues.

The chain combines TRBV6-5 with TRBJ1-3; 7 bases are shared with TRBD1. There are 15 residues in the CDR3. V trimming: 2 bases; J trimming: 0 bases; junction bases outside the gene matches: 1. CDR1 is MNHEY and CDR2 is SVGAGI in the germline V gene. CDR3 in amino acids: CASSYRQGSGNTIYF. CDR3 coding DNA: TGTGCCAGCAGTTACAGACAGGGCTCTGGAAACACCATATATTTT.

J is TRBJ1-2 and V is TRBV14; 8 bases match TRBD1. CDR1 is SGHDN, CDR2 FVKESK, per germline. This CDR3 is 13 amino acids long. V lost 4 bases and J lost 9; bases outside the gene matches: 7. Written as DNA, the CDR3 is TGTGCCAGCAGCCGGGACAGGCGGAATCGCTACACCTTC. Encoded protein: CASSRDRRNRYTF.

The sample holds a few counts of this clone. The same CDR3 can be traced to other DNA sequences in this sample. The chain uses TRBV7-6 and TRBJ2-3, with D hard to call. Trimming took 5 bases from V and 6 from J, leaving 9 bases between them. The germline V gene encodes CDR1 SGHVS and CDR2 FNYEAQ. The CDR3 covers 12 residues. As DNA, the CDR3 is TGTGCCAGCAGCCCCCCAGCGGATACGCAGTATTTT. This encodes CASSPPADTQYF.

This sequence joins TRBV11-2 and TRBJ2-2, with no clear D. This CDR3 region has 15 residues. In germline, CDR1 is SGHAT, CDR2 FQNNGV. The V end lost 6 bases, the J end lost 8 bases, and 19 bases lay between the germline ends. The CDR3 DNA is TGTGCCAGCAGGGAACCAGGTGAACCCCCGGGGGAGCTGTTTTTT. This sequence encodes CASREPGEPPGELFF. The full variable domain, in which reference TRBV11-2 and TRBJ2-2 provide the parts outside the CDR3, is EAGVAQSPRYKIIEKRQSVAFWCNPISGHATLYWYQQILGQGPKLLIQFQNNGVVDDSQLPKDRFSAERLKGVDSTLKIQPAKLEDSAVYLCASREPGEPPGELFFGEGSRLTVL.

The chain carries TRBV7-9 and TRBJ2-1; TRBD2 matches 13 bases. The CDR3 covers 17 residues. J gave up 1 base and V 5 bases, and 5 bases lay outside the gene matches. CDR1 and CDR2 from the germline V gene are SEHNR and FQNEAQ (reference sequence). The CDR3 sequence: CASSRTSGGPSYNEQFF. The CDR3 bases are TGTGCCAGCAGCAGGACTAGCGGGGGCCCTTCCTACAATGAGCAGTTCTTC.

CDR3 coding DNA: TGTGCCAGCAGCGTGGACGGCCGGGGTGAGACCCAGTACTTC. It specifies CASSVDGRGETQYF. The V and J genes are TRBV5-6 and TRBJ2-5; D perhaps matches TRBD2 (5 bases). The germline V gene has CDR1 SGHDT and CDR2 YYEEEE. The V gene lost 4 bases and the J gene lost 5 bases, with 15 bases spanning the gap. The CDR3 length is 14 residues.

This clone was recorded once. J is TRBJ2-2 and V is TRBV5-1; TRBD1 aligns across 7 bases. Germline assignment: CDR1 SGHRS and CDR2 YFSETQ. The trim removed 6 bases at V and 1 base at J, leaving 6 bases unmatched. This CDR3 has 15 amino acids. As DNA, the CDR3 is TGCGCCAGCAAGCCCGGGACAGAGAACACCGGGGAGCTGTTTTTT. Protein sequence: CASKPGTENTGELFF. The complete variable domain, with remaining parts taken from reference TRBV5-1 and TRBJ2-2, reads KAGVTQTPRYLIKTRGQQVTLSCSPISGHRSVSWYQQTPGQGLQFLFEYFSETQRNKGNFPGRFSGRQFSNSRSEMNVSTLELGDSALYLCASKPGTENTGELFFGEGSRLTVL.

V and J are TRBV5-1 and TRBJ2-7, with 13 bases matching TRBD2. V trimming: 0 bases; J trimming: 0 bases; junction bases outside the gene matches: 15. Germline lookup yields CDR1 SGHRS and CDR2 YFSETQ. The length of the CDR3 is 21 residues. CDR3 sequence: CASSLGGGLAGAVISSYEQYF. CDR3 bases: TGCGCCAGCAGCTTGGGTGGAGGACTAGCGGGGGCAGTCATCAGCTCCTACGAGCAGTACTTC.

This chain joins TRBV19 and TRBJ1-5; 10 bases are shared with TRBD1. Germline V CDR1 and CDR2: LNHDA, SQIVND (reference sequence). Trimming removed 6 bases from V and 6 bases from J; junction bases left unmatched: 5. The CDR3 sequence is 14 residues long. CDR3 DNA: TGTGCCAGTAGGGACAGGGGGGGAGGTCAGCCCCAGCATTTT. Protein sequence: CASRDRGGGQPQHF.